Here is one T cell receptor beta chain with its context. What it binds is not known. CD4+ or CD8+ T cells were sorted as naive CD45RA+ or memory CD45RO+. Germline values: CDR1 SGDLS, CDR2 YYNGEE. After removal of 5 bases from V and 7 bases from J, the junction contained 5 bases not matched to a gene. CDR3 size: 13 residues. The data were taken from a study of regulatory dendritic cells for organ transplantation. TCRdb's table, derived via immunoSEQ multiplex PCR, lists solely in-frame clones and lacks some. Of roughly 30,000 clones in the sample, 82% are singletons; the top ten hold approximately 0.44%. Study-level findings and limits: Naive CD4+ and CD8+ repertoires were highly diverse; memory CD8+ was most oligoclonal.

Sequencing was performed on naive CD8+ T cells from blood. Subset of the sample: CD45RA+ naive T cells. The receptor was isolated from a human donor in good health. The V call is TRBV9, the J call TRBJ1-2; 10 bases are a match to TRBD1. CDR3 protein: CASSGGQGPGYTF. CDR3 in DNA: TGTGCCAGCAGTGGGGGACAGGGGCCTGGCTACACCTTC. The variable domain in full, completed from reference TRBV9 and TRBJ1-2, reads DSGVTQTPKHLITATGQRVTLRCSPRSGDLSVYWYQQSLDQGLQFLIQYYNGEERAKGNILERFSAQQFPDLHSELNLSSLELGDSALYFCASSGGQGPGYTFGSGTRLTVV.